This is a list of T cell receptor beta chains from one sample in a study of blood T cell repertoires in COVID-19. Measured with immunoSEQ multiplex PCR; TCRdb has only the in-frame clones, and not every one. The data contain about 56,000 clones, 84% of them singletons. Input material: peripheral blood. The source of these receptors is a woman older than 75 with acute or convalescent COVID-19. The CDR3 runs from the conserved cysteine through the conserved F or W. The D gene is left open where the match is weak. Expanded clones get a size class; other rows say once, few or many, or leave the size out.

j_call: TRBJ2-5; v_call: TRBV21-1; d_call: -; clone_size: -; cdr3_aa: CASTRAGETQYF; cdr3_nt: TGTGCCAGCACGAGGGCGGGGGAGACCCAGTACTTC
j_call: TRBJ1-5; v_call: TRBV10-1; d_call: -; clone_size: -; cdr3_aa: CASRDSGEQPQHF; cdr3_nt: TGCGCCAGCAGGGACTCTGGGGAGCAGCCCCAGCATTTT
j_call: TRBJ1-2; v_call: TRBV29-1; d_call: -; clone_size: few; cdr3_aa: CSVVVGGLNTF; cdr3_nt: TGCAGCGTTGTAGTTGGGGGACTAAACACCTTC
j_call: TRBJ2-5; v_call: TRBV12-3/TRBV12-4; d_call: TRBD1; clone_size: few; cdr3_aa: CATTGGETQYF; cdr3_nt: TGTGCCACCACAGGGGGGGAGACCCAGTACTTC
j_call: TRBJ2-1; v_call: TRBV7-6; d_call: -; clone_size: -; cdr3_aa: CASSFATSQSYNEQFF; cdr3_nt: TGTGCCAGCAGCTTTGCTACTAGCCAATCCTACAATGAGCAGTTCTTC
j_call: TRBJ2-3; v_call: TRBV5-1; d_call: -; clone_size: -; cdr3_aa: CASSLEGVSTDTQYF; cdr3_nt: TGCGCCAGCAGCTTGGAAGGGGTGAGCACAGATACGCAGTATTTT
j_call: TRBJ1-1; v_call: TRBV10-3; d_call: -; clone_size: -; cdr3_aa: CAISNTGNTEAFF; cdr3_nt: TGTGCCATCAGTAACACAGGGAACACTGAAGCTTTCTTT
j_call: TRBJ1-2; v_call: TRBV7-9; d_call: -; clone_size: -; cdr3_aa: CASSPAGGDYGYTF; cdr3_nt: TGTGCCAGCAGCCCCGCGGGGGGCGACTATGGCTACACCTTC
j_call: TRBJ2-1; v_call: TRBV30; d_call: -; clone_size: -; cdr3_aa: CAWSVVVLSSYNEQFF; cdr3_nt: TGTGCCTGGAGTGTAGTAGTCCTAAGCTCCTACAATGAGCAGTTCTTC
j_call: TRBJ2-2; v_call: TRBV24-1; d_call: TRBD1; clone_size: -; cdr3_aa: CATSAPDRGWTGELFF; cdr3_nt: TGTGCCACCAGTGCCCCGGACAGGGGCTGGACCGGGGAGCTGTTTTTT
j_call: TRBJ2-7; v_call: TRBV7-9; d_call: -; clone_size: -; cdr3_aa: CASSLARGQTYEQYF; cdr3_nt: TGTGCCAGCAGCTTAGCCAGGGGCCAAACCTACGAGCAGTACTTC
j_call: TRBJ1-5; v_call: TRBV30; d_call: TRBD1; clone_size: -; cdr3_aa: CAWGGGRGSNSNQPQHF; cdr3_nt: TGTGCCTGGGGGGGAGGCAGGGGGAGCAATAGCAATCAGCCCCAGCATTTT
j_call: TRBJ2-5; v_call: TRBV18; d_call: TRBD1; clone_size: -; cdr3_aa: CASSPLTGRETQYF; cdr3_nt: TGTGCCAGCTCACCATTGACAGGGCGAGAGACCCAGTACTTC
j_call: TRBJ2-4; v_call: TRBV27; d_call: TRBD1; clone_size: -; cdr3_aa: CASRGTGKGIQYF; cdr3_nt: TGTGCCAGCAGAGGGACAGGGAAGGGCATTCAGTACTTC
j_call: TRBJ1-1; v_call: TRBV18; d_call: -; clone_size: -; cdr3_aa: CASSPNRDTEAFF; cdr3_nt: TGTGCCAGCTCACCAAACAGGGACACTGAAGCTTTCTTT
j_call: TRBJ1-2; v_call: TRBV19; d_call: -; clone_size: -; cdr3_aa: CASSSAGYGYTF; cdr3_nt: TGTGCCAGTAGTAGCGCGGGCTATGGCTACACCTTC
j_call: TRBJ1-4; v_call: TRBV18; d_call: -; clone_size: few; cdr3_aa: CASSPPAGVSTNEKLFF; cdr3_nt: TGTGCCAGCTCACCACCGGCAGGGGTCTCAACTAATGAAAAACTGTTTTTT
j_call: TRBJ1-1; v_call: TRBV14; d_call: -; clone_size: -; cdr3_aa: CASSQDLSGERHTEAFF; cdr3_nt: TGTGCCAGCAGCCAAGATCTTTCTGGGGAGCGGCACACTGAAGCTTTCTTT
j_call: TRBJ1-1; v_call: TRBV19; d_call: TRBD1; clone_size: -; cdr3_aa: CASSRQGRTEAFF; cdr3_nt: TGTGCCAGTAGTAGACAGGGCCGCACTGAAGCTTTCTTT
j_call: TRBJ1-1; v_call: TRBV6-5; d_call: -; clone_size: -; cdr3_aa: CASTPGMNTEAFF; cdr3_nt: TGTGCCAGCACCCCAGGGATGAACACTGAAGCTTTCTTT
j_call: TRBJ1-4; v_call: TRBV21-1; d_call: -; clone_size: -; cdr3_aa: CASSKDGTGGYNEKLFF; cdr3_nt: TGTGCCAGCAGCAAAGATGGGACAGGGGGGTATAATGAAAAACTGTTTTTT
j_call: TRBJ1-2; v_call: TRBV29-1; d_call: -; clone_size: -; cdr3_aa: CSGGVGGPSGYTF; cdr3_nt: TGCAGCGGGGGGGTCGGAGGACCGAGTGGCTACACCTTC
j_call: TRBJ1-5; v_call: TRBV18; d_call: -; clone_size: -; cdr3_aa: CASSPQQGSGNQPQHF; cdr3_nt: TGTGCCAGCTCACCACAGCAGGGGTCGGGCAATCAGCCCCAGCATTTT
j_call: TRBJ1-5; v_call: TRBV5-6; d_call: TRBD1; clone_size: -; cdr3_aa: CASSLGQINQPQHF; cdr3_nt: TGTGCCAGCAGCCTGGGACAGATAAATCAGCCCCAGCATTTT
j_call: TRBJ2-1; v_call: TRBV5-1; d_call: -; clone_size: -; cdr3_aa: CASSLTEGSGEQFF; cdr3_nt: TGCGCCAGCAGCTTAACAGAGGGTTCGGGTGAGCAGTTCTTC
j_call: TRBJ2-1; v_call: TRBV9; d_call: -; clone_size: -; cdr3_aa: CASSAGAVGNEQFF; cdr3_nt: TGTGCCAGCAGCGCTGGGGCGGTGGGGAATGAGCAGTTCTTC
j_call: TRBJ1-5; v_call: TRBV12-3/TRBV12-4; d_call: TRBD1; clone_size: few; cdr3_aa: CASSRQGDQPQHF; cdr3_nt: TGTGCCAGCAGCCGACAGGGAGATCAGCCCCAGCATTTT
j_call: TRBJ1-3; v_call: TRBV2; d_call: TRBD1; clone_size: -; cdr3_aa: CASDGTGSGNTIYF; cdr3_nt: TGTGCCAGCGATGGGACAGGCTCTGGAAACACCATATATTTT
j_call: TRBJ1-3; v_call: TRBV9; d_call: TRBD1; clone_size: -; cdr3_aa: CASSPMDRDIGTIYF; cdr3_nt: TGTGCCAGCAGCCCCATGGACAGGGATATAGGCACCATATATTTT
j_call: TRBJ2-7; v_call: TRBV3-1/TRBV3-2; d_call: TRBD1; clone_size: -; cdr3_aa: CASSQGTGPKQYF; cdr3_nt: TGTGCCAGCAGCCAAGGGACAGGGCCTAAGCAGTACTTC
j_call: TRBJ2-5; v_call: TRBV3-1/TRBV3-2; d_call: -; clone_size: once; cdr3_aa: CASSQIVETQYF; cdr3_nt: TGTGCCAGCAGCCAAATAGTGGAGACCCAGTACTTC
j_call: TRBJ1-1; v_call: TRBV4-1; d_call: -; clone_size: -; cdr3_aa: CASSQGVSRQLNTEAFF; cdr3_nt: TGCGCCAGCAGCCAAGGAGTTTCGAGACAGCTGAACACTGAAGCTTTCTTT
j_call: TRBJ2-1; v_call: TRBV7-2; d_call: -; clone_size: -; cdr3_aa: CASSLTFNPYSYNEQFF; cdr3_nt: TGTGCCAGCAGCTTAACGTTCAACCCCTACTCCTACAATGAGCAGTTCTTC
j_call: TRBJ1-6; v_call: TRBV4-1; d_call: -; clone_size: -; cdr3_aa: CASSQDLSGIGSPLHF; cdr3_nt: TGCGCCAGCAGCCAAGATTTGTCAGGGATCGGTTCACCCCTCCACTTT
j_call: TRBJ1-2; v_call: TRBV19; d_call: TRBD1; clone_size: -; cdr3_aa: CASSIEGQNYGYTF; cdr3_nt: TGTGCCAGTAGTATAGAGGGACAGAACTATGGCTACACCTTC
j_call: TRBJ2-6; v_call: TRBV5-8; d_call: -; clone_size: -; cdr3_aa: CASSLAEFGSGANVLTF; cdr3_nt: TGTGCCAGCAGCTTGGCCGAGTTCGGCTCTGGGGCCAACGTCCTGACTTTC
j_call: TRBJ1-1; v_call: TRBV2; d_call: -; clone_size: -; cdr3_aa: CASSLNGEAFF; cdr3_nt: TGTGCCAGCAGTCTGAACGGTGAAGCTTTCTTT